This is a list of T cell receptor beta chains from one sample in a study of T-cell memory formation after mild COVID-19. TCRdb re-called the 5' RACE reads with MiXCR, one entry per CDR3 protein. The table records 100,000 to 150,000 distinct CDR3 sequences, about 15% of them present only once. Sequencing was carried out using PBMCs or a T cell subset sorted from them (not recorded which). These receptors were taken from a man younger than 35 who had mild COVID-19 (a few samples of this study predate the infection). Cell type and time point are not known. Both conserved end residues are part of each CDR3. Fields, in order: D gene, V gene, J gene, clone size, CDR3 DNA, CDR3 protein. A D gene is named only where the DNA matches it firmly. Part of the rows lack a size; the others show once, few, many or a class for expanded clones.

>TRBD1|TRBV7-2|TRBJ1-2|.
TGTGCCAGCAGCGTAGACAGGGAATTCACCTTC
CASSVDREFTF
>.|TRBV3-1|TRBJ1-1|.
TGTGCCAGCAGCCTACGACAGGCTAACACTGAAGCTTTCTTT
CASSLRQANTEAFF
>.|TRBV5-1|TRBJ2-3|few
TGCGCCAGCAGCGTTCGGGGTAGCACAGATACGCAGTATTTT
CASSVRGSTDTQYF
>.|TRBV6-6|TRBJ1-1|.
TGTGCCAGCAGGATCCACAGGGCAGACACTGAAGCTTTCTTT
CASRIHRADTEAFF
>.|TRBV12-3/TRBV12-4|TRBJ2-3|.
TGTGCCAGCAGTTTATGGCAGGGACGGATCAGCACAGATACGCAGTATTTT
CASSLWQGRISTDTQYF
>TRBD2|TRBV20-1|TRBJ2-3|.
TGCAGTGCTAGTATAGCGGGGGGGCTTCACACAGATACGCAGTATTTT
CSASIAGGLHTDTQYF
>.|TRBV19|TRBJ2-7|.
TGTGCCAGTAGTGAGGTGGCTGAGACCGCCGAGCAGTACTTC
CASSEVAETAEQYF
>.|TRBV3-1|TRBJ2-5|.
TGTGCCAGCAGCCAAGATTCCCGGGACGTCGGGGAGACCCAGTACTTC
CASSQDSRDVGETQYF
>TRBD1|TRBV4-3|TRBJ2-2|.
TGCGCCAGCAGCCCACAGGGGCAACCGAACACCGGGGAGCTGTTTTTT
CASSPQGQPNTGELFF
>.|TRBV6-6|TRBJ2-1|.
TGTGCCAGCTGGGAAGGGTTCAATGAGCAGTTCTTC
CASWEGFNEQFF
>.|TRBV29-1|TRBJ1-2|.
TGCAGCGTGAACAGGGTGCTAAGTGATGGCTACACCTTC
CSVNRVLSDGYTF
>.|TRBV7-9|TRBJ1-3|.
TGTGCCAGCAGCTGGGGTGGGGGAAACACCATATATTTT
CASSWGGGNTIYF
>TRBD1|TRBV5-1|TRBJ2-3|few
TGCGCCAGCAGCCTGGACAGGCTGGATAATGCAGATACGCAGTATTTT
CASSLDRLDNADTQYF
>.|TRBV20-1|TRBJ2-6|few
TGCAGTGCTAGGGTCGCGGCCAACGTCCTGACTTTC
CSARVAANVLTF
>.|TRBV5-1|TRBJ1-3|.
TGCGCCAGCAGCTCCGGCGGGACATCTGACCTAGATCGCTATTTT
CASSSGGTSDLDRYF
>TRBD2|TRBV12-3/TRBV12-4|TRBJ2-2|few
TGTGCCAGCGAAGGCGGGGGAAACACCGGGGAGCTGTTTTTT
CASEGGGNTGELFF
>.|TRBV4-3|TRBJ2-1|few
TGCGCCAGCAGCCAAGACAGGGGAATCATCAATGAGCAGTTCTTC
CASSQDRGIINEQFF
>TRBD2|TRBV5-1|TRBJ2-1|.
TGCGCCAGTGGAGCGGGGGGGCGATACAATGAGCAGTTCTTC
CASGAGGRYNEQFF
>.|TRBV6-2/TRBV6-3|TRBJ2-7|.
TGTGCCAGCAGTTATTCGGGAACCTACGAGCAGTACTTC
CASSYSGTYEQYF
>.|TRBV7-3|TRBJ1-2|.
TGTGCCAGCAGCTTAACTGGGATCTATGGCTACACCTTC
CASSLTGIYGYTF
>.|TRBV7-2|TRBJ2-5|many
TGTGCCAGCAGCTTAATAGGAGAGACCCAGTACTTC
CASSLIGETQYF
>.|TRBV12-3/TRBV12-4|TRBJ2-3|.
TGTGCCAGCAGTTTCCGGGGATCCCCAGATACGCAGTATTTT
CASSFRGSPDTQYF
>TRBD1|TRBV19|TRBJ2-7|few
TGTGCCAGTAGTATAGGGGGGACAGTCTCCTACGAGCAGTACTTC
CASSIGGTVSYEQYF
>.|TRBV5-1|TRBJ2-7|many
TGCGCCAGCAGCTATTTCCCACCCTCACAGACGGAATCCTACGAGCAGTACTTC
CASSYFPPSQTESYEQYF
>.|TRBV27|TRBJ2-1|.
TGTGCCAGCAAGATCAAACAGGGCCACTACAATGAGCAGTTCTTC
CASKIKQGHYNEQFF
>TRBD2|TRBV7-2|TRBJ2-5|few
TGTGCCAGCAGCTTACAGCGGGGCCAAGAGACCCAGTACTTC
CASSLQRGQETQYF
>TRBD1|TRBV20-1|TRBJ2-7|.
TGCAGTGCCACCGGGACAGGGGGCTCTGGGTACGAGCAGTACTTC
CSATGTGGSGYEQYF
>.|TRBV25-1|TRBJ2-3|.
TGTGCCAGCAGTGGAACAGCTACAGATACGCAGTATTTT
CASSGTATDTQYF
>.|TRBV24-1|TRBJ1-2|few
TGTGCCACCCCGAACCGCCCCGGGGGCGGCTTCTATGGCTACACCTTC
CATPNRPGGGFYGYTF